What follows are 28 T cell receptor beta chains derived from one specimen sequenced in a study of shared clonotypes between healthy human individuals. Data came from immunoSEQ multiplex PCR; TCRdb stores just in-frame clones and leaves some out. Among some 2,000,000 clones listed, roughly 96% were seen once. Material: naive CD4+ T cells sorted from blood. Subset: CD45RA+ positively selected. These receptors all come from a man in his late teens or twenties in good health.

A remark on this clone: The identical CDR3 is also encoded by other nucleotide sequences in the sample. The J gene is TRBJ1-1, the V gene TRBV5-1; TRBD1 is a possible D gene (6 bases). V was cut by 3 bases and J by 0 bases, with 9 bases left in between. Germline lookup yields CDR1 SGHRS and CDR2 YFSETQ. The CDR3 totals 14 residues. The CDR3 spells CASSSTGMNTEAFF. The CDR3 DNA sequence: TGCGCCAGCAGCTCCACAGGGATGAACACTGAAGCTTTCTTT.

The rearrangement joins TRBV21-1 to TRBJ1-3. TRBV21-1 is a recognized pseudogene. CDR3 length equals 16 residues. CDR3 loop: CASSKVVGDCGNTIYF. The CDR3 DNA is TGTGCCAGCAGCAAAGTTGTGGGCGACTGTGGAAACACCATATATTTT.

The rearrangement links TRBV6-1 to TRBJ2-5, with D perhaps TRBD1 (5 bases). This CDR3 is built from 12 residues. V lost 5 bases and J 4 bases, leaving 8 bases between the germline ends. The germline CDR1 and CDR2 sequences are MNHNS and SASEGT. The CDR3 sequence: CASSRQGETQYF. The CDR3 DNA reads TGTGCCAGCAGTCGTCAGGGAGAGACCCAGTACTTC.

The chain employs TRBV5-1 and TRBJ2-7; D possibly matches TRBD1 or TRBD2 (6 bases each). The V gene lost 1 base and the J gene lost 2 bases, with 10 bases spanning the gap. The germline V gene encodes CDR1 SGHRS and CDR2 YFSETQ. The CDR3 length is 14 residues. The CDR3 sequence: CASSLRGEPYEQYF. In DNA form, the CDR3 reads TGCGCCAGCAGCTTGAGGGGGGAACCCTACGAGCAGTACTTC.

The V gene is TRBV5-1, the J gene TRBJ1-1; the match to TRBD1 covers 10 bases. The V gene's germline CDR1 is SGHRS and CDR2 YFSETQ. J gave up 1 base and V 4 bases, and 10 bases lay outside the gene matches. CDR3 length equals 17 residues. CDR3 loop: CASSLRDRGNRNTEAFF. Written as DNA, the CDR3 is TGCGCCAGCAGCCTCCGGGACAGGGGCAATAGGAACACTGAAGCTTTCTTT.

The chain has TRBV5-4 and TRBJ1-6; D is perhaps TRBD1 (5 bases). V lost 5 bases, J lost 7 bases, and 22 bases lay in between. The germline V gene has CDR1 SGHNT and CDR2 YYREEE (reference sequence). There are 17 residues in the CDR3. CDR3 protein: CASSRILGGSPNSPLHF. The DNA of the CDR3 is TGTGCCAGCAGTAGAATACTGGGGGGAAGTCCGAATTCACCCCTCCACTTT. Filled out from reference TRBV5-4 and TRBJ1-6, the complete variable domain reads ETGVTQSPTHLIKTRGQQVTLRCSSQSGHNTVSWYQQALGQGPQFIFQYYREEENGRGNFPPRFSGLQFPNYSSELNVNALELDDSALYLCASSRILGGSPNSPLHFGNGTRLTVT.

This sequence joins TRBV30 and TRBJ2-7; D might be TRBD1 or TRBD2, each matching 5 bases. The CDR3 totals 12 residues. Trimming pared 7 bases from V and 3 bases from J, leaving 13 bases between. Germline-derived CDR1 and CDR2 are GTSNPN and SVGIG (reference sequence). CDR3 nucleotides: TGTGCCTCCCCATGGGACGGCTACGAGCAGTACTTC. It specifies CASPWDGYEQYF.

The CDR3 DNA reads TGTGCCAGCAGTCCCGGGACGGCCCTTACACATGAGCAGTTCTTC. Translation: CASSPGTALTHEQFF. The genes are TRBV6-5 and TRBJ2-1, with D perhaps matching TRBD1 or TRBD2 (5 bases each). Germline V gene sequence: CDR1 MNHEY, CDR2 SVGAGI. V was clipped by 5 bases and J by 8 bases, with 19 bases between them. The CDR3 contains 15 residues.

This sequence joins TRBV11-2 and TRBJ2-1; D gene unclear. V was pared by 0 bases and J by 7 bases, with 13 bases between. The CDR3 totals 15 residues. Germline CDR1 is SGHAT and CDR2 is FQNNGV. CDR3 DNA sequence: TGTGCCAGCAGCTTAGATCTCGCAGTGGGTAATGAGCAGTTCTTC. Protein product: CASSLDLAVGNEQFF.

The J gene is TRBJ2-1, the V gene TRBV30; TRBD1 agrees at 8 bases. The CDR3 consists of 13 residues. Germline V gene lookup returns CDR1 GTSNPN and CDR2 SVGIG (reference sequence). V gave up 3 bases and J gave up 8 bases; unmatched junction bases: 6. This chain's CDR3 is CAWSHGQGYEQFF. CDR3 nucleotide sequence: TGTGCCTGGAGCCACGGACAGGGCTATGAGCAGTTCTTC.

The chain's CDR3 is CASSRPGQGGLSNQPQHF. CDR3 nucleotides: TGTGCCAGTAGTCGCCCGGGACAGGGGGGGCTAAGCAATCAGCCCCAGCATTTT. The chain links TRBV19 to TRBJ1-5; 11 nucleotides align to TRBD1. Germline-derived CDR1 and CDR2 are LNHDA and SQIVND (reference sequence). V was clipped by 5 bases and J by 1 base; unmatched bases: 10. The CDR3 contains 18 residues.

As concerns this clone: This same CDR3 is encoded by further DNA sequences in the sample. The V and J genes are TRBV2 and TRBJ1-1; 11 bases are a match to TRBD1. Trimming removed 6 bases from V and 5 bases from J; junction bases left unmatched: 5. The V gene's germline CDR1 is SNHLY and CDR2 FYNNEI. The CDR3 extends over 14 amino acids. The CDR3 spells CASRRGQGATEAFF. In nucleotides, the CDR3 is TGTGCCAGCAGACGCGGACAGGGGGCGACTGAAGCTTTCTTT.

The chain uses TRBV5-1 and TRBJ1-3; 8 nucleotides agree with TRBD1. The V gene end was trimmed by 0 bases and the J gene end by 2 bases; junction bases not matched to a gene: 7. The CDR3 runs 17 residues. Germline values: CDR1 SGHRS, CDR2 YFSETQ. The CDR3 coding sequence is TGCGCCAGCAGCTTGGGGTCCTCAGGGGGCGCTGGAAACACCATATATTTT. Translation gives CASSLGSSGGAGNTIYF.

This chain joins TRBV30 and TRBJ2-3, with TRBD2 identical over 8 bases. V shed 5 bases and J 4 bases; nucleotides not matched to a gene: 5. This CDR3 has 13 amino acids. The V gene's germline CDR1 is GTSNPN and CDR2 SVGIG (reference sequence). CDR3 sequence: CAWGLAFSDTQYF. Written as DNA, the CDR3 is TGTGCCTGGGGACTAGCATTTTCAGATACGCAGTATTTT.

As regards this clone: Other nucleotide sequences from this sample produce the same CDR3. The chain combines TRBV5-1 with TRBJ2-6; D is perhaps TRBD1 (5 bases). Germline V gene lookup returns CDR1 SGHRS and CDR2 YFSETQ. This CDR3 is built from 15 residues. Between the trimmed V and J ends, which lost 0 bases and 4 bases, there was a span of 8 bases. The DNA of the CDR3 is TGCGCCAGCAGCTTGGAGGGGCTAGGGGCCAACGTCCTGACTTTC. Its translation is CASSLEGLGANVLTF.

This sequence joins TRBV7-2 and TRBJ2-7; D is unresolved. CDR3 length equals 15 residues. CDR1 is SGHTA, CDR2 FQGNSA, per germline. The V end was cut by 4 bases, the J end by 3 bases, with 16 bases between. The CDR3 bases are TGTGCCAGCAGCTCATCACGCGGTTCTAGCTACGAGCAGTACTTC. Translation gives CASSSSRGSSYEQYF.

The V gene is TRBV11-2, the J gene TRBJ2-4; possibly TRBD2 for D (6 bases). Trimming stripped 1 base from V and 9 bases from J, with 13 bases between. The CDR3 extends over 14 amino acids. The germline gives CDR1 SGHAT, CDR2 FQNNGV. CDR3 protein: CASSLGGASGIQYF. The CDR3 DNA follows: TGTGCCAGCAGCTTAGGCGGGGCCTCAGGCATTCAGTACTTC.

The chain uses TRBV11-2 and TRBJ1-1; the match to TRBD1 covers 7 bases. The CDR3 length is 15 residues. Per the germline V gene, CDR1 is SGHAT and CDR2 is FQNNGV. Trimming removed 6 bases from V and 1 base from J; junction bases left unmatched: 8. CDR3 in amino acids: CASSSTAGGNTEAFF. CDR3 nucleotide sequence: TGTGCCAGCAGTAGTACGGCAGGGGGGAACACTGAAGCTTTCTTT.

The chain couples TRBV6-5 to TRBJ1-1; 8 bases fit TRBD1. The germline gives CDR1 MNHEY, CDR2 SVGAGI. The CDR3 extends over 15 amino acids. Germline trimming cut 7 bases from V and 0 bases from J; bases unmatched to any gene: 7. This CDR3 reads CASTKQQGVNTEAFF. The CDR3 nucleotides read TGTGCCAGCACCAAACAACAGGGGGTGAACACTGAAGCTTTCTTT.

This clone was counted only a few times. The chain couples TRBV7-2 to TRBJ2-5, with 12 bases identical to TRBD2. Germline CDR1 is SGHTA and CDR2 is FQGNSA. Trimming cost V 7 bases and J 6 bases; bases outside gene matches: 6. The CDR3 sequence is 14 residues long. The CDR3 DNA sequence: TGTGCCAGCACTCTTGGACTAGCGGGAAAGACCCAGTACTTC. Residues: CASTLGLAGKTQYF.

The CDR3 protein is CASSFNRDRAYEQYF. CDR3 nucleotide sequence: TGTGCCAGCAGCTTTAACCGGGACAGGGCCTACGAGCAGTACTTC. This rearrangement joins TRBV7-2 to TRBJ2-7, with 9 positions matching TRBD1. The ends lost 3 bases at V and 2 bases at J; junction bases unmatched: 5. Germline lookup yields CDR1 SGHTA and CDR2 FQGNSA. The CDR3 consists of 15 residues.

This clone was counted once. The chain employs TRBV6-1 and TRBJ1-4; possible D gene TRBD1, 5 bases. CDR1 is MNHNS, CDR2 SASEGT, per germline. V shed 0 bases and J shed 6 bases, with 14 bases lying between them. The CDR3 consists of 16 residues. The CDR3 bases are TGTGCCAGCAGTGAAGCGCTTCGACAGAAGTATGAAAAACTGTTTTTT. Amino acid sequence: CASSEALRQKYEKLFF.

The chain combines TRBV14 with TRBJ2-1; D may be TRBD2 (6 bases). This CDR3 contains 16 residues. The germline V gene encodes CDR1 SGHDN and CDR2 FVKESK. V was trimmed by 4 bases and J by 7 bases, leaving 20 bases between them. The CDR3 reads CASSLPEEGGRNEQFF. For the CDR3, the DNA is TGTGCCAGCAGCCTTCCCGAGGAGGGTGGGAGGAATGAGCAGTTCTTC.

This clone was counted a single time. The gene calls are TRBV21-1 and TRBJ2-7; TRBD1, the table's D call, lacks a check against the DNA. TRBV21-1 is a pseudogene locus. The CDR3 contains 13 residues. The CDR3 nucleotides read TGTGCCAGCCCGAGGACAGGGGGCAACGAGCAGTACTTC. Encoded protein: CASPRTGGNEQYF.

This chain uses TRBV6-1 with TRBJ1-5; no firm D call. The V gene lost 5 bases and the J gene lost 9 bases, with 8 bases spanning the gap. This CDR3 contains 11 residues. Germline loops: CDR1 MNHNS, CDR2 SASEGT. CDR3 amino acids: CASSYGGPQHF. CDR3 bases: TGTGCCAGCAGTTATGGTGGGCCCCAGCATTTT.

The chain links TRBV7-8 to TRBJ2-1, with TRBD2 matching 8 bases. From germline, CDR1 is SGHVS and CDR2 FQNEAQ. Trimming took 1 base from V and 6 from J; bases not matched to a gene: 8. The CDR3 is 16 residues long. The CDR3 spells CASSLGWREVGNEQFF. The CDR3 DNA is TGTGCCAGCAGCTTAGGTTGGCGGGAGGTTGGCAATGAGCAGTTCTTC.

The chain links TRBV10-3 to TRBJ2-1; possibly TRBD2 for D (7 bases). The V gene lost 1 base and the J gene lost 3 bases, with 16 bases spanning the gap. Germline loops: CDR1 ENHRY, CDR2 SYGVKD. CDR3 size: 17 residues. CDR3 nucleotide sequence: TGTGCCATCAGTGAGTATTTTGGGGGGGCCTACTACAATGAGCAGTTCTTC. Protein: CAISEYFGGAYYNEQFF.

V is TRBV5-1 and J is TRBJ2-5; 8 bases fit TRBD1. The CDR3 has 16 amino acids. CDR1 and CDR2 (germline): SGHRS, YFSETQ. V trimming: 0 bases; J trimming: 5 bases; junction bases outside the gene matches: 9. CDR3 loop: CASSLALTGGKETQYF. The CDR3 DNA reads as TGCGCCAGCAGCTTGGCCCTTACAGGGGGGAAGGAGACCCAGTACTTC.